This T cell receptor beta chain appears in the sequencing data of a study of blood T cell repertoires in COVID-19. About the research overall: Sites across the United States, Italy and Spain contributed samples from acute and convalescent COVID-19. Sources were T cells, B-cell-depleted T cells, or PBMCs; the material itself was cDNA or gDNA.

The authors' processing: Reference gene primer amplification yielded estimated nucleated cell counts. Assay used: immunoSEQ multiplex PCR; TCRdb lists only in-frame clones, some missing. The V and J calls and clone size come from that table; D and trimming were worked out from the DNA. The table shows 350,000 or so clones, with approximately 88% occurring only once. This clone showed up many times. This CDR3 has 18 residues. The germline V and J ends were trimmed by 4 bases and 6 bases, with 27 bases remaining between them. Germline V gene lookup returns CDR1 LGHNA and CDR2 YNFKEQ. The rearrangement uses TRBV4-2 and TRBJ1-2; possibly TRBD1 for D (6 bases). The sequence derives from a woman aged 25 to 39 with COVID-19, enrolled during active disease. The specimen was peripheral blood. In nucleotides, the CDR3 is TGTGCCAGCAGCCCAGAGAGTCAGGGGATCCACGGAAAGGATGGCTACACCTTC. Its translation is CASSPESQGIHGKDGYTF.